A selection of T cell receptor beta chains follows, all from one sample in a study of T cells in Graves' hyperthyroidism and ophthalmopathy. One entry per CDR3 protein, called by TCRdb with MiXCR from the multiplex PCR reads. The sample includes about 700,000 distinct CDR3 sequences, around 15% of them seen just once. The sample comprised blood. The receptors originated from a woman between 18 and 29 years old with Graves' hyperthyroidism. The CDR3 runs from the conserved cysteine through the conserved F or W. Fields, in order: clone size, J gene, V gene, D gene, CDR3 DNA, CDR3 protein. The D gene is left open where the match is weak. Expanded clones are given a class, and other clones once, few, many or no size at all.

>many|TRBJ1-1|TRBV3-1|.
TGTGCCAGCAGTCGGGGAGGTGAAGCTTTCTTT
CASSRGGEAFF
>many|TRBJ2-7|TRBV28|.
TGTGCCAGCACCCCTACTGGCCAGGGGCACTACGAGCAGTACTTC
CASTPTGQGHYEQYF
>many|TRBJ1-2|TRBV28|TRBD1
TGTGCCAGCAGTTCTGGGACAGGGTTGGGGGGCTACACCTTC
CASSSGTGLGGYTF
>.|TRBJ2-7|TRBV29-1|TRBD2
TGCAGCGCCCTACTAGCGGGGGGAGCCTACGAGCAGTACTTC
CSALLAGGAYEQYF
>.|TRBJ2-7|TRBV6-2/TRBV6-3|.
TGTGCCAGCAGGTATCCGGAACCCGAGCAGTACTTC
CASRYPEPEQYF
>many|TRBJ1-2|TRBV30|.
TGTGCCTGGAGTGGTTGGTCCACCGATTATGGCTACACCTTC
CAWSGWSTDYGYTF
>few|TRBJ2-1|TRBV19|TRBD2
TGTGCCAGTAGTCAACGGACTAGCGGGAGACATGAGCAGTTCTTC
CASSQRTSGRHEQFF
>many|TRBJ1-4|TRBV2|TRBD1
TGTGCCAGCAGGCCCCCACCCGGGCTACAGGGGGGAAAACTGTTTTTT
CASRPPPGLQGGKLFF
>many|TRBJ2-7|TRBV20-1|.
TGCAGTGCTAATCGGTACAGGAGTAACTCCTACGAGCAGTACTTC
CSANRYRSNSYEQYF
>.|TRBJ2-2|TRBV19|.
TGTGCCAGTAGACAAGGAGCGGGGAACACCGGGGAGCTGTTTTTT
CASRQGAGNTGELFF
>.|TRBJ2-3|TRBV10-3|TRBD2
TGTGCCATCAGAGACTCAGGACTAGCGGGAGTAGGCACAGATACGCAGTATTTT
CAIRDSGLAGVGTDTQYF
>few|TRBJ1-4|TRBV20-1|TRBD1
TGCAGTGCCATCGGACAGGGAGAAAAACTGTTTTTT
CSAIGQGEKLFF
>many|TRBJ2-1|TRBV5-8|.
TGTGCCAGCAGCCATGCGGCCGGGAGCTCCTACAATGAGCAGTTCTTC
CASSHAAGSSYNEQFF
>many|TRBJ2-7|TRBV28|.
TGTGCCAGCAGCAGCGGAGGGCTAGAGGGATTGGACGAGCAGTACTTC
CASSSGGLEGLDEQYF
>.|TRBJ1-2|TRBV2|.
TGTGCCAGCAGTGATTTACAGGTCGATGGCTACACCTTC
CASSDLQVDGYTF
>many|TRBJ2-7|TRBV30|.
TGTGCCTGGAGTACAGGTTCTGGGAGCGACGAGCAGTACTTC
CAWSTGSGSDEQYF
>once|TRBJ1-5|TRBV15|.
TGTGCCACCAGCTTAATAATCCTCGGAGGGGATCAGCCCCAGCATTTT
CATSLIILGGDQPQHF
>.|TRBJ2-1|TRBV5-1|TRBD2
TGCGCCAGCAGCCCCTCGGGGGGTCCCGGGATTAACTTCAACTACGAGCAGTTCTTC
CASSPSGGPGINFNYEQFF
>few|TRBJ2-5|TRBV7-2|TRBD2
TGTGCCAGCAGCGAAGGACTAGATCAAGAGACCCAGTACTTC
CASSEGLDQETQYF
>.|TRBJ2-7|TRBV7-6|.
TGTGCCAGCAGCTTCTCAGACGGCACCTACGAGCAGTACTTC
CASSFSDGTYEQYF
>few|TRBJ2-3|TRBV9|TRBD2
TGTGCCAGCAGCGTATCGGCGGGAGGGGACCTCACAGATACGCAGTATTTT
CASSVSAGGDLTDTQYF
>.|TRBJ2-1|TRBV10-3|TRBD2
TGTGCCATCAGTGACAATTCGCGGGAGCACGGCAATGAGCAGTTCTTC
CAISDNSREHGNEQFF
>few|TRBJ1-6|TRBV12-3/TRBV12-4|.
TGTGCCAGCAGTTCTACAGTGGAGCTTAATTCACCCCTCCACTTT
CASSSTVELNSPLHF
>many|TRBJ1-5|TRBV28|TRBD1
TGTGCCAGCAGTTTATACCCAAGGACAGGGGGCGTACCTCAGCCCCAGCATTTT
CASSLYPRTGGVPQPQHF
>many|TRBJ2-2|TRBV29-1|.
TGCAGCGTTGAAGAGGCAGGGAGGAACACCGGGGAGCTGTTTTTT
CSVEEAGRNTGELFF
>few|TRBJ2-2|TRBV24-1|.
TGTGCCACCGAACTTACCGGGGAGCTGTTTTTT
CATELTGELFF
>many|TRBJ2-2|TRBV29-1|TRBD1
TGCAGCGTCAGACCCGCGTACAGGGGGCGAAACACCGGGGAGCTGTTTTTT
CSVRPAYRGRNTGELFF
>few|TRBJ2-2|TRBV18|TRBD1
TGTGCCAGCTCACGACAGGGGGTGAACACCGGGGAGCTGTTTTTT
CASSRQGVNTGELFF
>many|TRBJ2-7|TRBV20-1|.
TGCAGTGCTAAGACTAGCTACGAGCAGTACTTC
CSAKTSYEQYF
>.|TRBJ1-4|TRBV5-1|.
TGCGCCAGCAGGAGGACACTTAATAATGAAAAACTGTTTTTT
CASRRTLNNEKLFF
>few|TRBJ1-6|TRBV7-9|.
TGTGCCAGCAGCGGAGGGATTGGGAATTCACCCCTCCACTTT
CASSGGIGNSPLHF
>few|TRBJ1-2|TRBV7-3|.
TGTGCCAGCAGCTTAACGTTAACGGGGCGGTCCCATGGCTACACCTTC
CASSLTLTGRSHGYTF
>few|TRBJ2-5|TRBV10-3|TRBD1
TGTGCCATCAGTCCCGGGACAGGGCTCGGCTTTTCGTACTTC
CAISPGTGLGFSYF
>.|TRBJ2-7|TRBV19|.
TGTGCCAGTAGTATCTGGGAAAGGGACGAGCAGTACTTC
CASSIWERDEQYF
>many|TRBJ2-7|TRBV7-3|TRBD2
TGTGCCAGCAGCCGGGACAGGGGACTAGCGGGAGTTATCTCCTACGAGCAGTACTTC
CASSRDRGLAGVISYEQYF
>many|TRBJ2-2|TRBV3-1|TRBD2
TGTGCCAGCAGCTCGAGACTAGCCGAGAACACCGGGGAGCTGTTTTTT
CASSSRLAENTGELFF
>.|TRBJ2-1|TRBV25-1|.
TGTGCCAGCACCTCATCCTTATTAAGATACAATGAGCAGTTCTTC
CASTSSLLRYNEQFF
>many|TRBJ1-1|TRBV7-9|TRBD1
TGTGCCAGCACCTTCGGGACAGGGAAGACTGAAGCTTTCTTT
CASTFGTGKTEAFF
>.|TRBJ1-1|TRBV27|TRBD1
TGTGCCAGCAGTCTAGGGGACAGGTTAAGAATGAACACTGAAGCTTTCTTT
CASSLGDRLRMNTEAFF
>many|TRBJ2-3|TRBV29-1|.
TGCAGCGTACCTCAGGGAGATACGCAGTATTTT
CSVPQGDTQYF
>many|TRBJ1-1|TRBV29-1|.
TGCAGCGTTGAAGAGGCAGGGAGGATGAACACTGAAGCTTTCTTT
CSVEEAGRMNTEAFF
>few|TRBJ2-1|TRBV24-1|TRBD1
TGTGCCACCAGTGACCCCCTAGGGGGCCCCCAGAACTCCTACAATGAGCAGTTCTTC
CATSDPLGGPQNSYNEQFF
>.|TRBJ1-5|TRBV28|.
TGTGCCAGCGCCATGGGTGGGCAGCCCCAGCATTTT
CASAMGGQPQHF
>.|TRBJ1-5|TRBV5-6|.
TGTGCCAGCAAAACCCCCCCCAGGGGACATAATCAGCCCCAGCATTTT
CASKTPPRGHNQPQHF
>.|TRBJ2-7|TRBV20-1|.
TGCAGTGCTAGGACTGATAGCTCCTACGAGCAGTACTTC
CSARTDSSYEQYF
>few|TRBJ2-2|TRBV18|.
TGTGCCAGCTCACCTGGCCCGGGGGAGACCGGGGAGCTGTTTTTT
CASSPGPGETGELFF
>.|TRBJ1-4|TRBV5-4|TRBD1
TGTGCCAGCACCAAGACAGGGGGCACTGAAAAACTGTTTTTT
CASTKTGGTEKLFF
>few|TRBJ1-3|TRBV25-1|.
TGTGCCAGCAGTGACGCCGGGGGCGCTGGAAACACCATATATTTT
CASSDAGGAGNTIYF
>.|TRBJ2-1|TRBV5-1|TRBD2
TGCGCCAGCAGCTTCCATCTCGGACTAGCGGGGACCAATGAGCAGTTCTTC
CASSFHLGLAGTNEQFF
>.|TRBJ2-1|TRBV7-9|TRBD2
TGTGCCAGCAGTCGAACTAGCGGGAGGGGAGATTACAATGAGCAGTTCTTC
CASSRTSGRGDYNEQFF
>.|TRBJ1-2|TRBV19|TRBD1
TGTGCCACCCCTTCCCCGGACAGGGAGGGAGGCTACACCTTC
CATPSPDREGGYTF
>few|TRBJ2-1|TRBV6-2/TRBV6-3|.
TGTGCCAGCAGTTCCTGGACTGCCAATGAGCAGTTCTTC
CASSSWTANEQFF
>many|TRBJ2-3|TRBV11-2|.
TGTGCCAGCAGCCCGGCCCCGGGACTGCATACGCAGTATTTT
CASSPAPGLHTQYF
>many|TRBJ2-1|TRBV11-2|.
TGTGCCAGCAGCCCACGGGACTTCGACAATGAGCAGTTCTTC
CASSPRDFDNEQFF